This T cell receptor (beta chain) was profiled in a study of T cell repertoires in cytomegalovirus infection. At the level of the study: Signatures in public TCR beta sequences pointed to both CMV infection and matching HLA type. Broader study findings: The cumulative frequency of public TCR beta families identified carriers of CMV plus the relevant HLA.

Regarding this clonotype: The antigen is undetermined.

The germline CDR1 and CDR2 sequences are GTSNPN and SVGIG (reference sequence). The V end was cut by 2 bases, the J end by 3 bases, with 9 bases between. CDR3 length: 13 amino acids. MiXCR was run by TCRdb on the reads, yielding one entry per CDR3 protein. The sample lists some 110,000 distinct CDR3 sequences; 10% were seen once. The rearrangement joins TRBV30 to TRBJ2-3, with TRBD1 as a possible D gene (6 bases). The TCR was taken from a human donor in good health (CMV status not recorded). Some clones in this sample may be carry-over from other donors' samples. The source material was PBMCs, sequenced either directly or after in vitro stimulation (not recorded which). CDR3 nucleotides: TGTGCCTGGAGTCGGACAGATACAGATACGCAGTATTTT. Protein product: CAWSRTDTDTQYF.